A single sample gave rise to the 30 T cell receptor beta chains below, sequenced in a study of T cell responses to AZD1222 COVID-19 vaccine. The protocol was immunoSEQ multiplex PCR, while the TCRdb copy is restricted to in-frame clones and leaves out a portion. The profile covers about 110,000 clones, with more than 90% appearing a single time and about 2.5% taken by the ten largest. The sample was peripheral blood, taken 28 days after the second AZD1222 dose. The receptors were gathered from an adult who received the AZD1222 COVID-19 vaccine.

The chain links TRBV5-1 to TRBJ1-1; D remains unclear. V was pared by 4 bases and J by 0 bases, with 7 bases between. This CDR3 is built from 13 residues. Germline assignment: CDR1 SGHRS and CDR2 YFSETQ. The CDR3 DNA follows: TGCGCCAGCAGCCCAGAGTTGAACACTGAAGCTTTCTTT. Amino acids: CASSPELNTEAFF.

J is TRBJ2-3 and V is TRBV6-1, with D possibly being TRBD1 (6 bases). Trimming left V 3 bases short and J 4 bases short, with 20 bases between. In germline, CDR1 is MNHNS, CDR2 SASEGT. This CDR3 spans 17 amino acids. The CDR3 nucleotides are TGTGCCAGCAGTGATCAACCCCCGGCCAGGGGTGCAGATACGCAGTATTTT. It codes for CASSDQPPARGADTQYF.

The chain recombines TRBV27 with TRBJ1-1, with 7 bases matching TRBD1. The junction had 3 bases not matched to a gene; V was cut back by 7 bases and J by 1 base. Germline CDR1 MNHEY, CDR2 SMNVEV (reference sequence). This CDR3 contains 13 residues. As DNA, the CDR3 is TGTGCCAGCACGGGACAGAGGAACACTGAAGCTTTCTTT. Translated, it gives CASTGQRNTEAFF.

The rearrangement links TRBV5-6 to TRBJ1-4, with TRBD1 matching over 8 bases. CDR1 is SGHDT, CDR2 YYEEEE, per germline. This CDR3 has 15 residues. J was trimmed by 7 bases and V by 4 bases; bases with no gene match: 9. CDR3 nucleotide sequence: TGTGCCAGCAGCGCCCAGGGGGCGCGAGGTGAAAAACTGTTTTTT. As protein: CASSAQGARGEKLFF.

The chain is built from TRBV7-9 and TRBJ2-5; D possibly corresponds to TRBD1 (6 bases). CDR1 SEHNR and CDR2 FQNEAQ come from the germline V gene (reference sequence). Trimming shortened V by 1 base and J by 2 bases, and 20 bases separated the two germline ends. The CDR3 length is 18 residues. In nucleotides, the CDR3 is TGTGCCAGCAGCTTAGGCTTTTCTGTACAGGGCCCACAAGAGACCCAGTACTTC. Translated, it gives CASSLGFSVQGPQETQYF.

The chain employs TRBV27 and TRBJ2-7, with a weak D call TRBD1 (6 bases). The CDR3 totals 14 residues. Germline V gives CDR1 MNHEY, CDR2 SMNVEV (reference sequence). Between the trimmed V and J ends, which lost 5 bases and 4 bases, there was a span of 15 bases. The CDR3 sequence: CASSVDRLGYEQYF. The CDR3 bases are TGTGCCAGCAGTGTAGACAGGCTTGGGTACGAGCAGTACTTC.

The J gene is TRBJ2-7, the V gene TRBV7-8, with 10 bases fitting TRBD2. Germline V gives CDR1 SGHVS, CDR2 FQNEAQ. J lost 9 bases, V lost 0 bases, and 11 bases had no gene match. CDR3 size: 16 residues. This CDR3 is CASSLAPLAGSQGQYF. The CDR3 nucleotides read TGTGCCAGCAGCTTAGCGCCACTAGCGGGGAGTCAGGGGCAGTACTTC. Filled out from reference TRBV7-8 and TRBJ2-7, the complete variable domain reads GAGVSQSPRYKVAKRGQDVALRCDPISGHVSLFWYQQALGQGPEFLTYFQNEAQLDKSGLPSDRFFAERPEGSVSTLKIQRTQQEDSAVYLCASSLAPLAGSQGQYFGPGTRLTVT.

This chain links TRBV6-4 with TRBJ2-2, with 8 nucleotides matching TRBD1. This CDR3 has 15 amino acids. CDR1 MRHNA and CDR2 SNTAGT come from the germline V gene. Trimming cost V 0 bases and J 3 bases; bases outside gene matches: 0. This CDR3 is CASSDSGQDTGELFF. In DNA form, the CDR3 reads TGTGCCAGCAGTGACTCGGGACAGGACACCGGGGAGCTGTTTTTT.

This chain links TRBV19 with TRBJ1-1; no clear D gene. The germline V gene has CDR1 LNHDA and CDR2 SQIVND (reference sequence). This CDR3 comprises 15 residues. V lost 11 bases to trimming and J lost 4 bases, with 23 bases between them. CDR3 amino acids: CAAAGPGSFVTEAFF. CDR3 DNA: TGTGCCGCAGCCGGGCCCGGCAGCTTTGTCACTGAAGCTTTCTTT.

The chain combines TRBV6-6 with TRBJ1-2; the D is unclear. CDR3 length: 16 residues. CDR1 is MNHNY and CDR2 is SVGAGI in the germline V gene (reference sequence). Trimming pared 5 bases from V and 5 bases from J, leaving 21 bases between. CDR3 amino acids: CASSPGVTTTLYGYTF. The CDR3 DNA sequence: TGTGCCAGCAGTCCTGGGGTCACGACCACCTTATATGGCTACACCTTC.

The chain is built from TRBV6-2 or TRBV6-3 and TRBJ2-6; D remains unclear. The V gene lost 5 bases and the J gene lost 1 base, with 9 bases spanning the gap. Germline V CDR1 and CDR2: MNHEY, SVGEGT. The CDR3 runs 15 residues. The CDR3 sequence: CASSAPKSGANVLTF. The CDR3 DNA follows: TGTGCCAGCAGTGCCCCGAAATCTGGGGCCAACGTCCTGACTTTC.

This chain joins TRBV5-4 and TRBJ2-7; D not certain. The CDR3 is 15 residues long. V lost 0 bases to trimming and J lost 1 base, with 11 bases between them. The germline V gene has CDR1 SGHNT and CDR2 YYREEE (reference sequence). The CDR3 loop reads CASSLGTFPSYEQYF. The CDR3 nucleotides are TGTGCCAGCAGCTTGGGCACCTTTCCGTCCTACGAGCAGTACTTC.

This rearrangement joins TRBV5-8 to TRBJ1-5, with D unresolved. The CDR3 has 15 residues. V lost 0 bases and J lost 5, with 12 bases in between. Germline V gene lookup returns CDR1 SGHTS and CDR2 YDEGEE. The CDR3: CASSLGLDQDQPQHF. CDR3 DNA: TGTGCCAGCAGCTTGGGCTTGGACCAGGATCAGCCCCAGCATTTT.

In this sample, this clone is medium-sized. This sequence joins TRBV2 and TRBJ1-6; D is uncertain. The germline V gene encodes CDR1 SNHLY and CDR2 FYNNEI. There are 11 residues in the CDR3. The ends were cut back, 8 bases at V and 18 bases at J, with 17 bases in the middle. CDR3 DNA: TGTGCCAGCTGGCGTTCTGGACCCGCCCACTTT. Amino acid sequence: CASWRSGPAHF.

The V call is TRBV3-1 (or the pseudogene TRBV3-2), the J call TRBJ2-3; tentative D call: TRBD1 (6 bases). The CDR3 is 16 amino acids. Trimming shortened V by 0 bases and J by 7 bases, and 17 bases separated the two germline ends. The V gene's germline CDR1 is LGHDT and CDR2 YNNKEL (reference sequence). CDR3 protein: CASSQENRDFENTQYF. The CDR3 DNA reads as TGTGCCAGCAGCCAAGAGAACAGGGATTTCGAGAATACGCAGTATTTT.

The chain couples TRBV5-1 to TRBJ1-1, with a weak D call TRBD1 (6 bases). The germline CDR1 and CDR2 sequences are SGHRS and YFSETQ. The CDR3 runs 16 residues. The V and J ends lost 9 bases and 0 bases respectively, with 21 bases between them. In nucleotides, the CDR3 is TGCGCCACCAGTACGTCAGGACAGCTAATGAACACTGAAGCTTTCTTT. Residues: CATSTSGQLMNTEAFF.

The rearrangement uses TRBV19 and TRBJ2-5; D is possibly TRBD1 (6 bases). This CDR3 spans 14 amino acids. The V end lost 1 base, the J end lost 5 bases, and 11 bases lay between the germline ends. Germline CDR1 reads LNHDA; CDR2 reads SQIVND (reference sequence). The CDR3 here is CASSIGAGVETQYF. The CDR3 coding sequence is TGTGCCAGTAGTATAGGCGCAGGGGTGGAGACCCAGTACTTC.

This chain joins TRBV12-3 or TRBV12-4 and TRBJ1-6; TRBD1 is a possible D gene (5 bases). This CDR3 is 13 amino acids long. V lost 1 base, J lost 10 bases, and 8 bases lay in between. CDR3 in DNA: TGTGCCAGCAGTTTAGGGGGACCATCACCCCTCCACTTT. Protein: CASSLGGPSPLHF.

This chain connects TRBV7-2 to TRBJ2-7; either TRBD1 or TRBD2 may fit D (5 bases each). CDR3 length: 13 residues. Germline V CDR1 and CDR2: SGHTA, FQGNSA. V gave up 6 bases and J gave up 7 bases, with 16 bases separating them. The CDR3 bases are TGTGCCAGCAGTCGGGACGCCCGATCGGAGCAGTACTTC. The encoded protein is CASSRDARSEQYF.

About this clone: The junction differs from germline at one of its ends, possibly a read error. The chain uses TRBV10-3 and TRBJ2-1; 9 bases are shared with TRBD2. This CDR3 comprises 14 residues. Per the germline V gene, CDR1 is ENHRY and CDR2 is SYGVKD. The CDR3 reads CAISESGSGGYFVF. Written as DNA, the CDR3 is TGTGCCATCAGTGAGTCTGGTAGCGGGGGCTATTTCGTCTTC.

The genes are TRBV7-9 and TRBJ1-5; TRBD1 agrees at 7 bases. Germline CDR1 reads SEHNR; CDR2 reads FQNEAQ (reference sequence). This CDR3 is 16 amino acids long. Trimming took 6 bases from V and 2 from J; bases not matched to a gene: 10. CDR3 sequence (DNA): TGTGCCAGCAGTCGAGTAGGACAGGACGGCAATCAGCCCCAGCATTTT. It codes for CASSRVGQDGNQPQHF.

The gene calls are TRBV19 and TRBJ2-1; a weak D match, TRBD2 (7 bases). The CDR3 is 14 amino acids. Trimming took off 11 bases at V and 6 bases at J, with 20 bases between the two ends. The germline CDR1 and CDR2 sequences are LNHDA and SQIVND (reference sequence). The CDR3, as DNA: TGTGCCTCCCAGCCCGGGGGGCCTTTCAATGAGCAGTTCTTC. Its translation is CASQPGGPFNEQFF.

The chain couples TRBV4-3 to TRBJ2-7, with D possibly matching TRBD1 (6 bases). Trimming pared 0 bases from V and 5 bases from J, leaving 14 bases between. There are 15 residues in the CDR3. CDR1 and CDR2 (germline): LGHNA, YSLEER. CDR3 in DNA: TGCGCCAGCAGCCAAGATCCCACAGGGTCCAACGAGCAGTACTTC. It translates to CASSQDPTGSNEQYF.

The rearrangement uses TRBV18 and TRBJ2-2; weak D call: TRBD1 (5 bases). V dropped 1 base and J dropped 3 bases, with 15 bases sitting between them. The CDR3 is 17 amino acids. Germline loops: CDR1 KGHSH, CDR2 LQKENI. In DNA form, the CDR3 reads TGTGCCAGCTCACCACGGTGGCAGGGCAAGGACACCGGGGAGCTGTTTTTT. This encodes CASSPRWQGKDTGELFF.

This clone was seen more than once but under ten times. V is TRBV6-2 or TRBV6-3 and J is TRBJ2-3, with D tentatively TRBD2 (5 bases). The ends were cut back, 3 bases at V and 4 bases at J, with 14 bases in the middle. The germline CDR1 and CDR2 sequences are MNHEY and SVGEGT. The CDR3 sequence is 15 residues long. This CDR3 is CASSYFSEGADTQYF. For the CDR3, the DNA is TGTGCCAGCAGTTATTTTTCCGAGGGCGCAGATACGCAGTATTTT.

This rearrangement joins TRBV5-8 to TRBJ1-4; 7 bases line up with TRBD1. The CDR3 runs to 16 residues. Germline lookup yields CDR1 SGHTS and CDR2 YDEGEE. The V gene end was trimmed by 2 bases and the J gene end by 5 bases; junction bases not matched to a gene: 9. Written as DNA, the CDR3 is TGTGCCAGCAGCTTTGGACTGGACAGGTCAAATGAAAAACTGTTTTTT. Translation gives CASSFGLDRSNEKLFF.

J is TRBJ1-4 and V is TRBV7-2, with D unclear. CDR3 length: 15 residues. CDR1 is SGHTA and CDR2 is FQGNSA in the germline V gene. Trimming pared 5 bases from V and 0 bases from J, leaving 10 bases between. DNA of the CDR3: TGTGCCAGCAGCCCGGACCTTTCAACTAATGAAAAACTGTTTTTT. Encoded protein: CASSPDLSTNEKLFF. The full variable domain, rest sourced from reference TRBV7-2 and TRBJ1-4, is GAGVSQSPSNKVTEKGKDVELRCDPISGHTALYWYRQSLGQGLEFLIYFQGNSAPDKSGLPSDRFSAERTGGSVSTLTIQRTQQEDSAVYLCASSPDLSTNEKLFFGSGTQLSVL.

The table lists this clone with a count of one. DNA for the CDR3: TGTGCCAGCAGAGACAGGGTAATCTCCAATCAGCCCCAGCATTTT. This sequence encodes CASRDRVISNQPQHF. This chain links TRBV2 with TRBJ1-5, with TRBD1 matching 7 bases. The CDR3 is 15 residues long. Losses at the gene ends were 6 bases for V and 3 bases for J; bases not matched to a gene: 8. CDR1 is SNHLY, CDR2 FYNNEI, per germline.

This chain uses TRBV6-2 or TRBV6-3 with TRBJ2-5; TRBD2 matches at 7 bases. CDR1 and CDR2 from the germline V gene are MNHEY and SVGEGT. V gave up 1 base and J gave up 2 bases; unmatched junction bases: 7. This CDR3 comprises 16 residues. The CDR3 DNA reads TGTGCCAGCAGTTACTGGGGGGGACGCGCGCAAGAGACCCAGTACTTC. This sequence encodes CASSYWGGRAQETQYF.

The gene calls are TRBV5-6 and TRBJ2-7; maybe TRBD2 (6 bases). This CDR3 has 13 amino acids. V was cut by 4 bases and J by 3 bases, with 11 bases left in between. Germline values: CDR1 SGHDT, CDR2 YYEEEE. The CDR3 DNA sequence: TGTGCCAGCAGCCCGGAAGCGGGCTACGAGCAGTACTTC. Its protein is CASSPEAGYEQYF.